This T cell receptor (beta chain) was profiled in a study of T cells in Graves' hyperthyroidism and ophthalmopathy. This clonotype was counted a single time. Its antigen is undetermined. The junction differs from germline at one of its ends, possibly a read error. Notes on the study in general: Ophthalmopathy was told apart from stable hyperthyroidism by a 13 V-J model. Clonotypes that were expanded in thyroid above 0.001 mostly appeared in blood too. Ophthalmopathy got predicted by the model a median approximately 6.3 months before its onset.

This CDR3 contains 17 residues. Germline values: CDR1 MNHEY, CDR2 SVGAGI. TCR beta CDR3 regions were amplified from RNA transcripts. A set of HTBI primers served as the primers for a first-round RT-PCR of the TCR CDR3. One entry per CDR3 protein results from TCRdb running MiXCR on the multiplex PCR reads. In the table there are about 720,000 distinct CDR3 sequences, 15% to 20% of which are singletons. The sequence derives from a woman in her forties or fifties with Graves' hyperthyroidism that later progressed to Graves' ophthalmopathy. Material: blood. The chain combines TRBV6-5 with TRBJ2-1; the D gene is possibly TRBD1 (6 bases). CDR3 sequence (DNA): TGTGCCAGCGGTTACTGGACAGCCCAAAGCTCCTACAATGAGCAGTTCTTC. The encoded protein is CASGYWTAQSSYNEQFF.